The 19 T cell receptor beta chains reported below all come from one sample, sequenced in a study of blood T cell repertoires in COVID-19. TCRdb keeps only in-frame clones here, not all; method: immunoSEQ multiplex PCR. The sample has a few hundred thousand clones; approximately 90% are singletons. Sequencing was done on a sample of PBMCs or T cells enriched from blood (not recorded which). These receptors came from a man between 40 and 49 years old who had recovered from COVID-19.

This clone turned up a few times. The CDR3 sequence: CATSRDWGGNTGELFF. Here the CDR3 DNA reads TGTGCCACCAGCAGAGATTGGGGGGGTAACACCGGGGAGCTGTTTTTT. The chain carries TRBV15 and TRBJ2-2; TRBD2 matches 7 bases. This CDR3 has 16 amino acids. CDR1 is LNHNV, CDR2 YYDKDF, per germline (reference sequence). The V gene end was trimmed by 0 bases and the J gene end by 2 bases; junction bases not matched to a gene: 3. Full variable domain (rest looked up from reference TRBV15 and TRBJ2-2): DAMVIQNPRYQVTQFGKPVTLSCSQTLNHNVMYWYQQKSSQAPKLLFHYYDKDFNNEADTPDNFQSRRPNTSFCFLDIRSPGLGDTAMYLCATSRDWGGNTGELFFGEGSRLTVL.

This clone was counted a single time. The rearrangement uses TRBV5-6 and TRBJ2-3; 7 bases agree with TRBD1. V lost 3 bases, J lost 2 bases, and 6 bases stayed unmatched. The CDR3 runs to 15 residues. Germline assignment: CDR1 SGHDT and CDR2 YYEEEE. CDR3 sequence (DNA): TGTGCCAGCAGCTACAGACAGGGTAACACAGATACGCAGTATTTT. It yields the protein CASSYRQGNTDTQYF.

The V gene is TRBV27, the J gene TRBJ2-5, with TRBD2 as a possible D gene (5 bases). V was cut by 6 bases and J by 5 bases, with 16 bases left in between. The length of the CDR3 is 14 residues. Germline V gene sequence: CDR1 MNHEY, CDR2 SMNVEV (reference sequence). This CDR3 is CASRGLANSETQYF. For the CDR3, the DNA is TGTGCCAGCAGAGGGCTAGCAAATTCGGAGACCCAGTACTTC.

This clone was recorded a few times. CDR3 sequence reads: CASSTIPTLKPQHF. The DNA for the CDR3 is TGTGCCAGTAGCACTATTCCCACCCTGAAGCCCCAGCATTTT. The chain combines TRBV19 with TRBJ1-5, with D unclear. V was cut by 6 bases and J by 8 bases, with 17 bases left in between. The CDR3 sequence is 14 residues long. Germline V CDR1 and CDR2: LNHDA, SQIVND (reference sequence).

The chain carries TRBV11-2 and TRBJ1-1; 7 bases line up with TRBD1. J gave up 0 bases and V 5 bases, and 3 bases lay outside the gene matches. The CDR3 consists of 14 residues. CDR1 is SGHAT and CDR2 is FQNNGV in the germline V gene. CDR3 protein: CASSRDSLNTEAFF. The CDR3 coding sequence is TGTGCCAGCAGCCGGGACAGTTTGAACACTGAAGCTTTCTTT. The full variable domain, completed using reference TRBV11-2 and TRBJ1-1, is EAGVAQSPRYKIIEKRQSVAFWCNPISGHATLYWYQQILGQGPKLLIQFQNNGVVDDSQLPKDRFSAERLKGVDSTLKIQPAKLEDSAVYLCASSRDSLNTEAFFGQGTRLTVV.

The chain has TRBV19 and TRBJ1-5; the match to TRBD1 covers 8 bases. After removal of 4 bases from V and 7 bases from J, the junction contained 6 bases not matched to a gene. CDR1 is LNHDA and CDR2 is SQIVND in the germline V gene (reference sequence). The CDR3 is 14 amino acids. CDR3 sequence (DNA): TGTGCCAGTAGTACAGACAGGGGACAGCAGCCCCAGCATTTT. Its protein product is CASSTDRGQQPQHF.

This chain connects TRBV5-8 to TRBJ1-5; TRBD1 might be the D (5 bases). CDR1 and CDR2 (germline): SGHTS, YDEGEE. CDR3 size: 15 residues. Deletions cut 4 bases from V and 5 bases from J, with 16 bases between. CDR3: CASSQAGLSHQPQHF. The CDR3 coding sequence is TGTGCCAGCAGCCAGGCAGGGCTGTCTCATCAGCCCCAGCATTTT.

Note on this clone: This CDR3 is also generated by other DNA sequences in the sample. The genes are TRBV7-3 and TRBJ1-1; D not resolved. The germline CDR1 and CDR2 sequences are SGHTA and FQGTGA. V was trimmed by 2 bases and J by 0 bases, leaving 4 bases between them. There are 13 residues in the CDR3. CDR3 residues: CASSLSVNTEAFF. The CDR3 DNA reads TGTGCCAGCAGCTTATCAGTGAACACTGAAGCTTTCTTT.

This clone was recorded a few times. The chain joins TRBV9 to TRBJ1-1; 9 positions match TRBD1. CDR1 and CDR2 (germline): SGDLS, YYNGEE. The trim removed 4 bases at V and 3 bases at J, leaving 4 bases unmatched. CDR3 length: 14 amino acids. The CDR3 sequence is CASSTRTGDTEAFF. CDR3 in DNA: TGTGCCAGCAGCACCCGGACAGGGGACACTGAAGCTTTCTTT.

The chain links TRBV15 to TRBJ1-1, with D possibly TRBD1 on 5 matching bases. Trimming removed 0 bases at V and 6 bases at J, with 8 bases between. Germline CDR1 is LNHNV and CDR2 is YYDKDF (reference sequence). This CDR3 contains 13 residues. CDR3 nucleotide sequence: TGTGCCACCAGCAGAGATCTAGGGGCTGAAGCTTTCTTT. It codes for CATSRDLGAEAFF.

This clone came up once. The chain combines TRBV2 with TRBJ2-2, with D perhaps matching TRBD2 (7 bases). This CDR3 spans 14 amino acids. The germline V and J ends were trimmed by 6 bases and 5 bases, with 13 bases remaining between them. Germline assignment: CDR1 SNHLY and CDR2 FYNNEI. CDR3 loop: CASRERGGTGELFF. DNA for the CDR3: TGTGCCAGCAGGGAGAGGGGGGGAACCGGGGAGCTGTTTTTT.

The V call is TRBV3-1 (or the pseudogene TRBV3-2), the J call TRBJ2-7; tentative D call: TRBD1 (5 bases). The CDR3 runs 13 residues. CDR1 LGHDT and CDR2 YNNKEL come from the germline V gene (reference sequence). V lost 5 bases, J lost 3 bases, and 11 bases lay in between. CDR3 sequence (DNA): TGTGCCAGCAGCTACATCCAGGGCTACGAGCAGTACTTC. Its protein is CASSYIQGYEQYF.

In DNA, the CDR3 is TGTGCCAGCAGCTTAGAGAGGATCCACGAGCAGTACTTC. Residues: CASSLERIHEQYF. V usage is TRBV11-2 and J usage is TRBJ2-7; no definite D call. The V gene lost 0 bases and the J gene lost 5 bases, with 8 bases spanning the gap. The germline V gene has CDR1 SGHAT and CDR2 FQNNGV. The CDR3 is 13 amino acids. Based on the CDR3 plus reference TRBV11-2 and TRBJ2-7, the full variable domain is EAGVAQSPRYKIIEKRQSVAFWCNPISGHATLYWYQQILGQGPKLLIQFQNNGVVDDSQLPKDRFSAERLKGVDSTLKIQPAKLEDSAVYLCASSLERIHEQYFGPGTRLTVT.

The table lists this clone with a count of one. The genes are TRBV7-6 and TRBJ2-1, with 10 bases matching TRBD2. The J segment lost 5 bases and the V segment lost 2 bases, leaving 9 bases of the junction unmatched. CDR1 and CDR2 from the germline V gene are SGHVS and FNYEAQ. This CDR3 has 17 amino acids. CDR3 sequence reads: CASSLLGRTSGHNEQFF. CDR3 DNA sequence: TGTGCCAGCAGCTTACTAGGTAGGACTAGCGGTCACAATGAGCAGTTCTTC.

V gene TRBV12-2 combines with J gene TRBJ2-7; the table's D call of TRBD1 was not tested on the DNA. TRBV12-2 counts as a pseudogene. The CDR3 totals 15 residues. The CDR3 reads CASRLQGGPVCEQYF. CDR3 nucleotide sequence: TGTGCAAGTCGTTTACAGGGTGGCCCAGTCTGCGAGCAGTACTTC.

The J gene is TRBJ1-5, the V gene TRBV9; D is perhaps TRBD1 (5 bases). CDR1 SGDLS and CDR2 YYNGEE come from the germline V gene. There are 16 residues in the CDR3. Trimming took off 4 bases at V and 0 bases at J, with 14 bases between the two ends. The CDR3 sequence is CASSPEGTYSNQPQHF. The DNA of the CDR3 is TGTGCCAGCAGCCCGGAAGGGACTTATAGCAATCAGCCCCAGCATTTT. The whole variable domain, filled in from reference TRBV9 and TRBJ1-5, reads DSGVTQTPKHLITATGQRVTLRCSPRSGDLSVYWYQQSLDQGLQFLIQYYNGEERAKGNILERFSAQQFPDLHSELNLSSLELGDSALYFCASSPEGTYSNQPQHFGDGTRLSIL.

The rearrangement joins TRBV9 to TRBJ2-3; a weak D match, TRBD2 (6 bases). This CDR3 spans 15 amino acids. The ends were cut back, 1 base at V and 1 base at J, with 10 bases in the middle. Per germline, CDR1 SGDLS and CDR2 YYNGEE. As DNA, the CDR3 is TGTGCCAGCAGCGTAAGGGGAGGCCGCACAGATACGCAGTATTTT. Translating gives CASSVRGGRTDTQYF.

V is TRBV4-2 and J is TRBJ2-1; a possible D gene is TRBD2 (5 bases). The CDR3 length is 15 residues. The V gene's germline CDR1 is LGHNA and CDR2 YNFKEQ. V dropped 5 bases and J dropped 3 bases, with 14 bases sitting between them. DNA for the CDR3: TGTGCCAGCAGCAAGTCCCTAGCAGGCTACAATGAGCAGTTCTTC. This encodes CASSKSLAGYNEQFF.

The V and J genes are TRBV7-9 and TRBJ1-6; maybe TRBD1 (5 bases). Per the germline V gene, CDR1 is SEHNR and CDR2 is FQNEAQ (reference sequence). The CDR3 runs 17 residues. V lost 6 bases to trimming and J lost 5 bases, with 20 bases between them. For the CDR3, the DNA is TGTGCCAGCAGTCATGCCACAGGACGGAGAAATAATTCACCCCTCCACTTT. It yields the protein CASSHATGRRNNSPLHF.